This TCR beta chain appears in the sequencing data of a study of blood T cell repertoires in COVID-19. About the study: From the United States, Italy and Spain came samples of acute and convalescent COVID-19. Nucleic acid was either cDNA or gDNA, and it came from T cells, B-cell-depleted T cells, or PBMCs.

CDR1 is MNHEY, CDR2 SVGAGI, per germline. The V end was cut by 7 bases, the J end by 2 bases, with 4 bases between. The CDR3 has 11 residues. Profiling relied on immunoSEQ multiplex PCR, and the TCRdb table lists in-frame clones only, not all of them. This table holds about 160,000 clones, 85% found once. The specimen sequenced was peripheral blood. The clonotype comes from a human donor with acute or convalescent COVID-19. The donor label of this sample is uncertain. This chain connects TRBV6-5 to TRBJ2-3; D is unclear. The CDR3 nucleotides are TGTGCCAGCACCTACACAGATACGCAGTATTTT. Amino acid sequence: CASTYTDTQYF.